The source of this TCR beta chain is a study of T-cell reconstitution after alpha-beta-depleted transplantation in children. Using unique molecular identifiers, the investigators prepared the TCRbeta library. MiXCR, applied by TCRdb to the PCR reads, yields one record per CDR3 protein. The table records some 520,000 distinct CDR3 sequences, less than 35% of them present only once. Here the sequenced sample was PBMCs from the stem cell graft donor, taken from the stem cell graft. The receptor was derived from a human donor who donated a stem cell graft to a child with aplastic anemia.

The CDR3 sequence: CASSLGPSEETQYF. The CDR3 DNA sequence: TGCGCCAGCAGCTTGGGGCCTTCCGAAGAGACCCAGTACTTC. V is TRBV5-1 and J is TRBJ2-5; D ambiguous. V was cut by 0 bases and J by 3 bases, with 9 bases left in between. The CDR3 is 14 amino acids. Germline V gene lookup returns CDR1 SGHRS and CDR2 YFSETQ.